Listed here is a single T cell receptor (beta chain). This clone was seen a handful of times. It has no known antigen specificity. Base quality data are lacking; no much larger clone is found one base away. The record originates from a study of cytomegalovirus exposure and HLA in healthy donors (dated by TCRdb to 2017 to 2019). Study-level background: An earlier analysis of under 600 of the donors reported 250 to 300 Gb of sequence data and roughly 100 million unique TCR beta sequences from 190 million or so T cells. About 280 gigabases of sequencing data and about 92 million unique TCR sequences made up an early release that covered about 640 HLA-typed donors. In addition to the first cohort of hundreds of subjects, a separate validation cohort of 120 different subjects was used. Alongside the repertoire data, information on donor age, sex, ethnicity and CMV serostatus was compiled. The genetic ancestry cluster associated with self-reported Caucasian donors included around 76% of the roughly 390 genotyped donors. Roughly five DR-DQ haplotypes were handled as single units for association and clustering, since linkage in the cohort was strong. Genome-wide SNP genotypes for about three fifths of the roughly 670 donors were used in a later genetic analysis, which treated that subset as a discovery cohort. The study was designed to test whether signatures of past pathogen exposure could be identified by cataloging public T cell receptors. On average, roughly 200,000 unique TCR beta nucleotide sequences were sequenced per donor among about 400 genotyped donors of the cohort, with 15% to 20% of those sequences being non-productive. The later analysis used no new phenotypic data to find candidate immune exposures, relying instead on TCR beta sequences and their occurrence across donors. Both class I and class II loci were covered by HLA typing, at four-digit resolution. Typing coverage varied by locus: about 620-640 donors for A, B, C, DRB1 and DQB1; roughly 520 for DQA1; around 570 for DPA1; under 490 for DPB1. To predict cytomegalovirus infection status, the study brought together high-throughput TCR immunosequencing, statistical association of individual TCRs with disease status, and machine learning. Every discovery cohort repertoire had been produced on one sequencing platform. Using immunosequencing, the study profiled T cell repertoires from fewer than 700 subjects and related those repertoires to cytomegalovirus serostatus. To study patterns of TCR occurrence, a later analysis re-analyzed previously published TCR beta repertoires from 650 to 750 donors and added high-resolution HLA genotyping. An earlier analysis of roughly 600 of the donors used high-throughput TCR beta sequencing to judge whether each TCR beta V gene segment behaved as functional or pseudogenic. Paper-wide results and their limitations: In vitro tests confirmed that a few of the cytomegalovirus-associated TCR beta chains recognize cytomegalovirus antigens. Some IMGT-functional V segments, including TRBV6-2 and TRBV6-3, could not be distinguished by the 87-base-pair reads and were therefore excluded. According to a later analysis, TCR association rates differed among HLA loci, with DRB1 alleles showing the most associated TCRs and HLA-C alleles showing the fewest. A later analysis reported that several top co-occurrence clusters appeared linked to parvovirus B19, influenza, CMV and Epstein-Barr virus. In an earlier analysis of fewer than 700 of the donors, most TCR beta V segments appeared in productive rearrangements about 87% or about 30% of the time, broadly matching IMGT annotations. At a false discovery rate of 0.05, a later analysis linked 16,951 TCR beta sequences to specific HLA alleles. A further reported finding was that TCR beta sequences accurately predicted the HLA-A and HLA-B alleles for most subjects in the first cohort. According to a later genetic analysis, donors in an Asian-associated ancestry cluster had fewer N-insertions in productive TCRs than the approximately 630-donor mean. Only TCR beta chains were sequenced in this cohort, and the absence of alpha or paired-chain data limited detectable features. In both the original and validation cohorts, the classifier was reported to diagnose cytomegalovirus status with high specificity and sensitivity. According to a later analysis, most CMV-associated TCR beta chains appeared to be HLA-restricted, and the HLA associations seemed to be driven largely by CMV exposure. Sequencing depth was assumed to be roughly uniform across donors in the presence/absence analyses, though that assumption may not hold. Because some donors lacked HLA typing at each locus, the association tests relied only on the typed subset. It was suggested by the authors that the approach could potentially be generalized to other disease states and immunological phenotypes. Linkage disequilibrium might explain the correlated functional status among segregating V segments, but an unknown experimental factor could not be ruled out. CMV serostatus was the only immune exposure information available for the cohort. A group of highly shared sequence variants was considered likely to be a technical artifact of the sequencing pipeline. When HLA alleles, especially DR and DQ, strongly co-occurred, attributing TCR associations to individual alleles was difficult. In the study, some 180 TCR beta chains were listed as associated with cytomegalovirus. Most TCR sequences were seen in very few donors, while some public TCRs were found in many individuals. In a later analysis, HLA-associated TCR beta chains showed more clonal expansion and lower generation probabilities than non-associated chains that were equally common. Because counts were too low, 15 or so rarely observed V segments, including chromosome 9 orphons, were excluded from the earlier analysis of 587 of the donors. In a later genetic analysis, a missense DCLRE1C variant was associated with V-gene and J-gene trimming of TCR beta chains, and the association was replicated in an independent cohort.

Library preparation was by the immunoSEQ multiplex PCR assay. The multiplex PCR relied on a mix of 60 forward primers for TCR Vbeta segments and 13 reverse primers for TCR Jbeta segments. Amplification of the CDR3 region of rearranged TCR beta genes was performed with a multiplex PCR assay on genomic DNA. On the Illumina HiSeq System, the amplified TCR beta libraries were sequenced as 87-base-pair reads. The paper's processing steps were these. A later analysis tallied 70 million to 100 million unique TCR beta chains across the 666 repertoires, and approximately 11 million of those chains were shared by two or more donors. To remove PCR and sequencing errors, raw reads were error-corrected and collapsed into unique sequences using a nearest-neighbor algorithm that merged closely related sequences. Alignment of CDR3 sequences to IMGT reference sequences was used to assign V, D and J gene segments. For a sequence to be retained, at least a six-nucleotide match to both a V gene segment and a J gene segment was required. A rearrangement was called productive if the CDR3 had no stop codons and remained in frame with V and J, and every other rearrangement was called non-productive. Following IMGT convention, CDR3 was defined as the stretch from the second conserved V-encoded cysteine to the conserved J-encoded phenylalanine. In an earlier analysis of 550 to 650 of the donors, sequences lacking an unambiguous match to a single V gene segment were excluded. An earlier analysis of 587 of the donors called V segments functional above 56.7% productive rearrangements and segregating when the between-donor standard deviation exceeded 5%. A statistical classification framework was developed to diagnose cytomegalovirus status using the catalog of TCR beta chain sequences. V and J gene assignment, in a later analysis, came from comparing TCR nucleotide sequences with IMGT/GENE-DB human TR gene sequences. A later analysis assigned CDR3 sequences and most-parsimonious VDJ recombination scenarios with the TCRdist pipeline. A later analysis defined each TCR beta chain by its CDR3 amino acid sequence plus V-gene family, and excluded reads lacking a unique V-gene family. To address suspected cross-contamination and a sequencing artifact, a later analysis removed 592 highly shared, low-generation-probability nucleotide sequences. In a later analysis, a clonal expansion index for each public chain was calculated from normalized within-repertoire ranks of inferred template counts. In a later analysis, generation probabilities were computed with a VDJ recombination model fitted to out-of-frame rearrangements, and the resulting probabilities were checked against IGoR. Hypergeometric tests were used in a later analysis to score TCR-TCR, TCR-HLA and TCR-CMV co-occurrence, with a repertoire-size bias correction applied to the TCR pairs. False discovery rates were estimated in a later analysis by permuting HLA or CMV assignments 20 times. A later analysis grouped co-occurring TCRs with DBSCAN, adding TCRdist sequence similarity when clustering within HLA-allele-positive subsets. For co-occurrence clustering, repertoires with fewer than 30,000 or more than 120,000 public chains were excluded, along with 5 or 6 repertoires with anomalous nucleotide sharing. The immuneACCESS repertoire file appears here via TCRdb, limited to in-frame rearrangements. These files lack a portion of the clones; in checked studies, under half of the deficit traces to unresolved V genes, and the cause of the others is not known. V, J and clone size are taken as reported in that table, and D and trimming were inferred from the DNA itself. The sample table shows over 80,000 clones, and 55% to 75% are seen once. Clones ranked in the top ten supply about 16% of the sample.

V is shortened by 0 bases, J by 2 bases, and the region joining them spans 11 bases. Reading from cysteine to phenylalanine, the CDR3 counts 15 amino acids. The read is trimmed to its CDR3 DNA, 45 bases read in frame from base 1. From the germline V gene, CDR1 is SGHRS and CDR2 is YFSETQ. The cohort consisted of 670 or so healthy bone marrow donors. At the time of sampling, all cohort members were nominally healthy, though unrecorded immune exposures were likely present. The donor tested CMV seropositive, placing the donor among the 310 or so seropositive members of the cohort. A peripheral blood sample was collected from each donor, and TCR beta sequencing was performed on peripheral blood mononuclear cells. The Qiagen DNeasy Blood Extraction Kit was used to extract genomic DNA from the blood cell samples.

The chain employs TRBV5-1 and TRBJ2-5; a tentative D match to TRBD1 spans 5 bases. Sequencing was carried out using PBMCs. This TCR was sampled from a woman aged 18-29 years in good health and CMV-seropositive. This receptor carries the CDR3 CASSLGPAGQETQYF. The DNA sequence is TGCGCCAGCAGCTTGGGTCCGGCAGGGCAAGAGACCCAGTACTTC.